The 26 T cell receptor beta chains below were found in one sample sequenced in a study of blood T cell repertoires in COVID-19. The assay was immunoSEQ multiplex PCR, and TCRdb's table has in-frame clones only and misses some. The data show about 400,000 clones, approximately 89% seen once. The specimen sequenced was PBMCs or T cells enriched from blood (not recorded which). The receptors were gathered from a woman aged 25 to 39 who had recovered from COVID-19.

The J gene is TRBJ1-1, the V gene TRBV3-1 (or the pseudogene TRBV3-2), with TRBD1 as a possible D gene (5 bases). This CDR3 has 14 residues. Trimming removed 3 bases from V and 2 bases from J, with 10 bases in between. Germline V gives CDR1 LGHDT, CDR2 YNNKEL (reference sequence). Here the CDR3 DNA reads TGTGCCAGCAGCCAGTCACAGGTTAACACTGAAGCTTTCTTT. This translates into CASSQSQVNTEAFF.

This clone was picked up one time. The genes are TRBV7-9 and TRBJ2-1, with a tentative D call TRBD2 (5 bases). Deletions cut 7 bases from V and 2 bases from J, with 9 bases between. This CDR3 region has 13 residues. The germline gives CDR1 SEHNR, CDR2 FQNEAQ (reference sequence). As DNA, the CDR3 is TGTGCCAGCACGGTCGGGACCTACAATGAGCAGTTCTTC. This gives the protein CASTVGTYNEQFF.

This chain uses TRBV10-3 with TRBJ2-7; D gene ambiguous. Per germline, CDR1 ENHRY and CDR2 SYGVKD. The CDR3 contains 13 residues. V lost 2 bases and J 7 bases, leaving 12 bases between the germline ends. CDR3 protein: CAISELGLSEQYF. The CDR3 DNA sequence: TGTGCCATCAGTGAGCTCGGGTTGTCTGAGCAGTACTTC.

This chain joins TRBV7-9 and TRBJ1-6; perhaps TRBD1 as D (6 bases). Trimming removed 5 bases from V and 2 bases from J, with 16 bases in between. Germline V lookup: CDR1 SEHNR, CDR2 FQNEAQ (reference sequence). The CDR3 is 17 residues long. The CDR3 spells CASSPPGTSTYNSPLHF. Here the CDR3 DNA reads TGTGCCAGCAGCCCGCCCGGGACATCAACCTATAATTCACCCCTCCACTTT. Full variable domain (missing parts from reference TRBV7-9 and TRBJ1-6): DTGVSQNPRHKITKRGQNVTFRCDPISEHNRLYWYRQTLGQGPEFLTYFQNEAQLEKSRLLSDRFSAERPKGSFSTLEIQRTEQGDSAMYLCASSPPGTSTYNSPLHFGNGTRLTVT.

The chain combines TRBV18 with TRBJ1-5; weak D call: TRBD1 (5 bases). The CDR3 length is 17 residues. Trimming pared 0 bases from V and 0 bases from J, leaving 12 bases between. In germline, CDR1 is KGHSH, CDR2 LQKENI. CDR3 coding DNA: TGTGCCAGCTCACCACCGGGTGGGGCAGTTAGCAATCAGCCCCAGCATTTT. This translates into CASSPPGGAVSNQPQHF.

The sample holds a few counts of this clone. The chain combines TRBV4-1 with TRBJ1-2; D gene unclear. The ends were cut back, 2 bases at V and 4 bases at J, with 11 bases in the middle. Germline CDR1 MGHRA, CDR2 YSYEKL. This CDR3 has 14 amino acids. The CDR3 sequence: CASSQPDLFYGYTF. The CDR3 DNA sequence: TGCGCCAGCAGCCAACCGGACTTATTCTATGGCTACACCTTC.

V is TRBV3-1 (or the pseudogene TRBV3-2) and J is TRBJ1-2; D perhaps matches TRBD1 (5 bases). Germline V gene data show CDR1 as LGHDT and CDR2 as YNNKEL (reference sequence). Trimming removed 0 bases from V and 1 base from J, with 21 bases in between. This CDR3 comprises 19 residues. The CDR3 region is CASSQDSGVLSSVNYGYTF. The CDR3 coding sequence is TGTGCCAGCAGCCAAGATTCGGGGGTTCTGTCGAGTGTTAACTATGGCTACACCTTC.

The chain recombines TRBV10-3 with TRBJ1-2, with a tentative D call TRBD1 (5 bases). The CDR3 has 14 residues. CDR1 is ENHRY, CDR2 SYGVKD, per germline. V dropped 0 bases and J dropped 2 bases, with 7 bases sitting between them. The CDR3 spells CAISESQGNYGYTF. The CDR3 DNA reads as TGTGCCATCAGTGAGTCCCAGGGAAACTATGGCTACACCTTC.

A single count supports this clone. This chain links TRBV7-3 with TRBJ1-1, with 7 bases fitting TRBD1. The CDR3 runs to 14 residues. V gave up 5 bases and J gave up 2 bases; unmatched junction bases: 5. Germline CDR1 and CDR2: SGHTA and FQGTGA. The CDR3 sequence: CASSPQGGNTEAFF. In DNA form, the CDR3 reads TGTGCCAGCAGCCCCCAAGGGGGCAACACTGAAGCTTTCTTT. The full variable domain, its missing parts supplied by reference TRBV7-3 and TRBJ1-1, is GAGVSQTPSNKVTEKGKYVELRCDPISGHTALYWYRQSLGQGPEFLIYFQGTGAADDSGLPNDRFFAVRPEGSVSTLKIQRTERGDSAVYLCASSPQGGNTEAFFGQGTRLTVV.

Details on this clone: One end of the junction is discordant with germline, which a read error may explain. J is TRBJ2-7 and V is TRBV20-1; 10 nucleotides align to TRBD1. The CDR3 is made up of 11 amino acids. Germline-derived CDR1 and CDR2 are DFQATT and SNEGSKA (reference sequence). CDR3 protein: CSAREGGQGLF. The CDR3 DNA is TGCAGTGCTAGGGAGGGGGGACAGGGGCTCTTC.

This chain uses TRBV7-6 with TRBJ1-3, with TRBD1 matching 8 bases. The CDR3 runs to 15 residues. After removal of 2 bases from V and 8 bases from J, the junction contained 8 bases not matched to a gene. Germline values: CDR1 SGHVS, CDR2 FNYEAQ. CDR3 DNA sequence: TGTGCCAGCAGCTTAAGCACAGGGGGTTTACACACCATATATTTT. Amino acids: CASSLSTGGLHTIYF.

The V gene is TRBV11-2, the J gene TRBJ1-5, with TRBD1 as a possible D gene (6 bases). This CDR3 spans 16 amino acids. The germline CDR1 and CDR2 sequences are SGHAT and FQNNGV. V lost 1 base and J 2 bases, leaving 12 bases between the germline ends. The CDR3 region has the DNA TGTGCCAGCAGCTTAGGAAGGACAGTTCGCAATCAGCCCCAGCATTTT. Translated, it gives CASSLGRTVRNQPQHF.

The rearrangement joins TRBV24-1 to TRBJ1-2, with a possible D match to TRBD1 (6 bases). The V end lost 1 base, the J end lost 7 bases, and 6 bases lay between the germline ends. The CDR3 runs 12 residues. Germline V lookup: CDR1 KGHDR, CDR2 SFDVKD. CDR3 DNA: TGTGCCACCAGTGATTTACAGGGTGGCTACACCTTC. The encoded protein is CATSDLQGGYTF.

There are a few counts of this clone. The V call is TRBV6-5, the J call TRBJ1-6; D is ambiguous. In germline, CDR1 is MNHEY, CDR2 SVGAGI. The CDR3 has 12 residues. V dropped 5 bases and J dropped 14 bases, with 13 bases sitting between them. CDR3 amino acids: CASSLLRQTLHF. DNA for the CDR3: TGTGCCAGCAGTCTACTACGCCAAACCCTCCACTTT.

This sequence joins TRBV9 and TRBJ2-3, with a tentative D call TRBD2 (5 bases). CDR3 length: 15 residues. The germline V gene has CDR1 SGDLS and CDR2 YYNGEE. Trimming shortened V by 0 bases and J by 4 bases, and 12 bases separated the two germline ends. Here the CDR3 reads CASSVAGSRADTQYF. The CDR3 coding sequence is TGTGCCAGCAGCGTAGCGGGGTCCCGAGCAGATACGCAGTATTTT.

As to this clone: The junction departs from germline at one end; a sequencing error may be responsible. V is TRBV9 and J is TRBJ1-5, with D unclear. This CDR3 has 13 amino acids. Germline-derived CDR1 and CDR2 are SGDLS and YYNGEE. Written as DNA, the CDR3 is TGTGCCAGCAGCGTTGAGGGCAATCAGTCCCAGCATTTT. Its translation: CASSVEGNQSQHF.

The chain combines TRBV7-9 with TRBJ1-1, with a possible D match to TRBD1 (6 bases). The CDR3 sequence is 14 residues long. Between the trimmed V and J ends, which lost 1 base and 5 bases, there was a span of 11 bases. From germline, CDR1 is SEHNR and CDR2 FQNEAQ (reference sequence). CDR3 nucleotide sequence: TGTGCCAGCAGCTTAGTGGCAGGGGCAACTGAAGCTTTCTTT. Protein: CASSLVAGATEAFF. The variable domain in full, with the rest retrieved from reference TRBV7-9 and TRBJ1-1, is DTGVSQNPRHKITKRGQNVTFRCDPISEHNRLYWYRQTLGQGPEFLTYFQNEAQLEKSRLLSDRFSAERPKGSFSTLEIQRTEQGDSAMYLCASSLVAGATEAFFGQGTRLTVV.

This clone was seen a single time. One end of the junction fails to match germline, which may point to a read error. V is TRBV4-2 and J is TRBJ2-7; 13 bases are a match to TRBD2. In germline, CDR1 is LGHNA, CDR2 YNFKEQ. This CDR3 spans 19 amino acids. As DNA, the CDR3 is TGTGCCAGCAGCCAAGACAAGACTAGCGGGAGGCTAAGGCTCTACAAGCAGTACTTC. This sequence encodes CASSQDKTSGRLRLYKQYF.

The chain employs TRBV6-5 and TRBJ2-7; 8 bases line up with TRBD1. CDR3 length: 15 residues. The germline CDR1 and CDR2 sequences are MNHEY and SVGAGI. The V gene end was trimmed by 8 bases and the J gene end by 1 base; junction bases not matched to a gene: 10. The CDR3 loop reads CASLKNRDRSYEQYF. In DNA, the CDR3 is TGTGCCAGCTTGAAGAACCGGGACAGGTCCTACGAGCAGTACTTC.

This clone was counted once. V gene TRBV30 combines with J gene TRBJ1-1, with D perhaps TRBD1 (5 bases). The CDR3 runs to 13 residues. The V end was cut by 4 bases, the J end by 4 bases, with 13 bases between. The germline gives CDR1 GTSNPN, CDR2 SVGIG (reference sequence). Written as DNA, the CDR3 is TGTGCCTGGAAGGAGGGGTGGCGCACTGAAGCTTTCTTT. As protein: CAWKEGWRTEAFF.

This chain connects TRBV9 to TRBJ1-2, with D perhaps matching TRBD1 (6 bases). Trimming pared 3 bases from V and 4 bases from J, leaving 13 bases between. This CDR3 contains 14 residues. The germline V gene has CDR1 SGDLS and CDR2 YYNGEE. The CDR3 DNA reads as TGTGCCAGCAGCGCTCGGACAGCGCCCTATGGCTACACCTTC. Translating it yields CASSARTAPYGYTF. Full variable domain (remainder filled in from reference TRBV9 and TRBJ1-2): DSGVTQTPKHLITATGQRVTLRCSPRSGDLSVYWYQQSLDQGLQFLIQYYNGEERAKGNILERFSAQQFPDLHSELNLSSLELGDSALYFCASSARTAPYGYTFGSGTRLTVV.

Only a few counts were recorded for this clone. The J gene is TRBJ1-4, the V gene TRBV2; 8 bases fit TRBD1. V shed 2 bases, J shed 7 bases, and the junction held 3 bases outside the gene matches. In germline, CDR1 is SNHLY, CDR2 FYNNEI. The CDR3 has 14 residues. Written as DNA, the CDR3 is TGTGCCAGCAGTGAATACGACAGGGGTGAAAAACTGTTTTTT. This sequence encodes CASSEYDRGEKLFF.

The chain employs TRBV6-6 and TRBJ2-3; the match to TRBD2 covers 12 bases. In germline, CDR1 is MNHNY, CDR2 SVGAGI (reference sequence). V trimming: 6 bases; J trimming: 3 bases; junction bases outside the gene matches: 10. This CDR3 comprises 17 residues. CDR3 region: CASSRRTSGVRTDTQYF. In nucleotides, the CDR3 is TGTGCCAGCAGCCGACGGACTAGCGGGGTGAGGACAGATACGCAGTATTTT.

The J gene is TRBJ2-7, the V gene TRBV27; the D gene is possibly TRBD1 (6 bases). Trimming shortened V by 2 bases and J by 1 base, and 12 bases separated the two germline ends. The CDR3 totals 15 residues. The V gene's germline CDR1 is MNHEY and CDR2 SMNVEV (reference sequence). CDR3 sequence (DNA): TGTGCCAGCAGTTTACAGGCAGGGGCATCCTACGAGCAGTACTTC. It yields the protein CASSLQAGASYEQYF.

This clone has just one count. A read error may account for a junction end that differs from germline. The chain carries TRBV13 and TRBJ1-1; 10 bases fit TRBD1. This CDR3 spans 14 amino acids. Germline CDR1 reads PRHDT; CDR2 reads FYEKMQ (reference sequence). The CDR3 sequence is CASSLGQGDTEAFF. CDR3 DNA: TGTGCCAGCAGCCTAGGACAGGGGGACACTGAAGCTTTCTTT.

This clone has only a few counts. The J gene is TRBJ2-7, the V gene TRBV7-6, with D possibly TRBD2 on 8 matching bases. Trimming stripped 5 bases from V and 0 bases from J, with 17 bases between. The CDR3 spans 16 residues. Germline CDR1 reads SGHVS; CDR2 reads FNYEAQ. CDR3 protein: CASSPAGGDSSYEQYF. CDR3 DNA sequence: TGTGCCAGCAGCCCGGCCGGGGGGGACAGCTCCTACGAGCAGTACTTC.